This is a list of T cell receptor beta chains from one sample in a study of beta chain features in type 1 diabetes. Measured with immunoSEQ multiplex PCR; TCRdb has only the in-frame clones, and not every one. Of around 430,000 clones detected, around 28% appear once; the ten largest clones hold around 0.065%. Sequencing was carried out using naive CD4+ T cells from blood. Source of these receptors: a young man in good health. CDR3s leave out the opening cysteine and the closing phenylalanine or tryptophan. Expanded clones are given a class, and other clones once, few, many or no size at all.

j_call | v_call | clone_size | cdr3_aa
TRBJ2-3 | TRBV7-2 | NA | ASSSGTSGTDTQY
TRBJ1-1 | TRBV4-1 | NA | ASRGGTGGSEAF
TRBJ1-1 | TRBV4-2 | NA | ASSQTYNTEAF
TRBJ2-1 | TRBV7-2 | NA | ASSLETSYNEQF
TRBJ2-3 | TRBV7-3 | NA | ASSTGTSGTDTQY
TRBJ2-1 | TRBV30 | NA | AWRGLAVYNEQF
TRBJ2-5 | TRBV29-1 | NA | SVGYQETQY
TRBJ1-2 | TRBV7-9 | few | ASSPRTGQGYT
TRBJ2-7 | TRBV29-1 | NA | SVVQGETYEQY
TRBJ2-7 | TRBV10-3 | few | AIRGGQDSYEQY
TRBJ1-1 | TRBV4-3 | NA | ASSQERVNTEAF
TRBJ2-3 | TRBV5-1 | NA | ASSLALAASTDTQY
TRBJ2-5 | TRBV18 | NA | ASSPVSGSSLQETQY
TRBJ2-1 | TRBV20-1 | few | SANRVSQF
TRBJ2-7 | TRBV9 | NA | ASSMTGDSYEQY
TRBJ1-1 | TRBV29-1 | few | SGLSGAWAEAF
TRBJ2-1 | TRBV19 | few | ASGGLSSYNEQF
TRBJ2-5 | TRBV7-6 | few | ASSLGRNRGVETQY
TRBJ2-5 | TRBV19 | few | ASSTYSVAETQY
TRBJ2-3 | TRBV9 | NA | ASRAGGRGDTQY
TRBJ2-7 | TRBV5-4 | NA | ASSASGQGLTWY
TRBJ2-3 | TRBV7-3 | few | ASSLSGYTDTQY
TRBJ2-4 | TRBV7-3 | few | ASSLLNRLNIQY
TRBJ2-5 | TRBV10-3 | NA | AISEADREETQY
TRBJ2-7 | TRBV9 | NA | ASSVLSSGALYEQY
TRBJ2-3 | TRBV27 | NA | ASNRAGRPDTQY
TRBJ2-1 | TRBV18 | few | ASSFDRDNEQF
TRBJ2-1 | TRBV5-6 | few | ASSFLFQAQWNEQF
TRBJ1-2 | TRBV7-9 | NA | ASSLKGAGGGYT
TRBJ2-1 | TRBV2 | few | ASRDLIEDRRGYNEQF
TRBJ2-1 | TRBV5-6 | NA | ASSLPGQGSYNEQF
TRBJ2-7 | TRBV18 | NA | ASSPRTGLDEQY
TRBJ1-1 | TRBV30 | NA | AWRGGGWNAEAF
TRBJ2-1 | TRBV18 | NA | ASSRTPPYNEQF
TRBJ1-1 | TRBV29-1 | NA | SVDLRTGTEAF
TRBJ2-1 | TRBV15 | few | ATSREMPAPASYNEQF
TRBJ2-3 | TRBV5-1 | NA | ASSPGLAGVTDTQY
TRBJ1-5 | TRBV30 | NA | AWSPESNQPQH
TRBJ1-1 | TRBV29-1 | NA | SARGTVNTEAF
TRBJ1-1 | TRBV18 | once | ASSPQTGSDTEAF
TRBJ2-6 | TRBV2 | NA | ASSVGQLSGANVLT
TRBJ2-7 | TRBV21-1 | few | ASSKEPQRVRYEQY